This TCR beta chain was captured in a study of T cells in women clearing cervical HPV infection. Study as a whole: Control women cleared a single incident HPV16 infection within 12 months. Blood came at first lesion visit for cases, post-clearance for controls. Study outcomes and limitations: T-cell numbers per sample were unknown and may explain richness differences.

Method: immunoSEQ multiplex PCR; TCRdb's copy keeps in-frame clones and lacks some. The sample holds around 15,000 clones. The germline CDR1 and CDR2 sequences are ENHRY and SYGVKD. The CDR3 length is 13 residues. Dot-blot hybridization genotyped cervical HPV amplified with MY09/MY11 PCR. Note on this clone: The antigen remains undetermined. The DNA ends 3 residues before the CDR3 does, and the rest of the CDR3 is filled in from the germline J gene.

The chain combines TRBV10-3 with TRBJ1-2; perhaps TRBD1 as D (6 bases). This TCR was sampled from a woman between 18 and 70 years old with a cervical HPV16 infection that either progressed to CIN3+ or cleared (not recorded which). Input material: blood buffy coat. The CDR3 bases that were read are TGTGCCATCAAACGGGACACGCACTGGGGC. Translating it yields CAIKRDTHWG. The whole CDR3 is CAIKRDTHWGYTF.